The rows below give T cell receptor beta chains drawn from one sample of a study of vaccination and CD4 T cells after COVID-19. These receptors have no identified antigens. TCRdb itself ran the PCR reads through MiXCR, one entry per CDR3 protein. Of some 16,000 distinct CDR3 sequences in the sample, approximately 54% were seen once. The sequenced material came from CD4+ T cells from blood, cultured in vitro. The receptors were sampled from a human donor who had recovered from COVID-19. CDR3s include the opening cysteine and the closing phenylalanine or tryptophan. A D gene is named only where the DNA matches it firmly. Where a row states a size, it is once, few, many or the class of an expanded clone; other rows omit it.

j_call clone_size v_call d_call cdr3_nt cdr3_aa
TRBJ1-5 few TRBV6-5 . TGTGCCAGCAGTTACTTGGTCAATCAGCCCCAGCATTTT CASSYLVNQPQHF
TRBJ2-1 . TRBV12-3/TRBV12-4 . TGTGCCAGCAGTTTAGAAGACTTCTACAATGAGCAGTTCTTC CASSLEDFYNEQFF
TRBJ2-5 . TRBV11-3 TRBD1 TGTGCCAGCAGCGCCTGGGACAGGGGGCAGGGTGAGACCCAGTACTTC CASSAWDRGQGETQYF
TRBJ1-2 . TRBV7-8 TRBD1 TGTGCCAGCAGCGCAGGGGGCGGCTACACCTTC CASSAGGGYTF
TRBJ1-1 . TRBV11-1 . TGTGCCAGCAGCACGGACAGCATGAACACTGAAGCTTTCTTT CASSTDSMNTEAFF
TRBJ2-7 . TRBV5-3 TRBD2 TGTGCCAGAAGCTTCCAGCGGGAGTCGCCCTACGAGCAGTACTTC CARSFQRESPYEQYF
TRBJ2-6 few TRBV6-1 TRBD1 TGTGCCAGCAGACCTGGGACAGAACGAAACGTCCTGACTTTC CASRPGTERNVLTF
TRBJ2-1 few TRBV7-6 . TGTGCCAGCACATCCAGCCTATACAATGAGCAGTTCTTC CASTSSLYNEQFF
TRBJ2-7 . TRBV7-2 TRBD1 TGTGCCAGCAGCTTAGCTTCGGTCAGGGGGAACAACGAGCAGTACTTC CASSLASVRGNNEQYF
TRBJ1-5 few TRBV30 . TGTGCCTGGAGTCAGGGCAGTTATAGCAATCAGCCCCAGCATTTT CAWSQGSYSNQPQHF
TRBJ2-7 . TRBV7-3 . TGTGCCAGCAGCCCCGGCAGGGGCTACGAGCAGTACTTC CASSPGRGYEQYF
TRBJ2-7 . TRBV30 . TGTGCCTGGAGTGTACAGGGTGTCTACGAGCAGTACTTC CAWSVQGVYEQYF